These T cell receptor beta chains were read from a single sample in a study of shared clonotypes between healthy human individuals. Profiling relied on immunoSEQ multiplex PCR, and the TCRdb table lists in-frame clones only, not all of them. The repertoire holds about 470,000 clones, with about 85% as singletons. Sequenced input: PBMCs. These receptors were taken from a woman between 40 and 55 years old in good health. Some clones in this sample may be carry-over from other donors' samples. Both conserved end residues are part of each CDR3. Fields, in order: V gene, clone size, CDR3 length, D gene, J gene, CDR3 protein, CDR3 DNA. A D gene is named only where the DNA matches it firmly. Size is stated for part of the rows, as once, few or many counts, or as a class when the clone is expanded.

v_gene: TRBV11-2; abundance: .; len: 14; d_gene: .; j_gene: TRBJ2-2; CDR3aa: CASSLGGDTGELFF; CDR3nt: TGTGCCAGCAGCTTAGGGGGCGACACCGGGGAGCTGTTTTTT
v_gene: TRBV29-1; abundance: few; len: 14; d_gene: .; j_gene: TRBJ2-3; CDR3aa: CSVDFPLGTDTQYF; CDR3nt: TGCAGCGTTGATTTCCCCCTAGGCACAGATACGCAGTATTTT
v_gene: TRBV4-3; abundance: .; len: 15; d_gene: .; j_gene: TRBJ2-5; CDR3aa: CASSQGATIQETQYF; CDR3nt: TGCGCCAGCAGCCAAGGAGCGACTATCCAAGAGACCCAGTACTTC
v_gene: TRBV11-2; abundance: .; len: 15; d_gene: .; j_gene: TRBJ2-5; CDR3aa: CASSFNSGVGETQYF; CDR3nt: TGTGCCAGCAGCTTCAATTCCGGGGTTGGAGAGACCCAGTACTTC
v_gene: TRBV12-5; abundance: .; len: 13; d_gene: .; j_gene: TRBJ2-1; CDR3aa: CASGLGLGNEQFF; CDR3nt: TGTGCTAGTGGTTTGGGCCTAGGGAATGAGCAGTTCTTC
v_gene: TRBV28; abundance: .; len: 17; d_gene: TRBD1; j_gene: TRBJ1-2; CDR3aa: CASRLDRGGVNSYGYTF; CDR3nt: TGTGCCAGCAGACTGGACAGGGGGGGCGTAAATTCATATGGCTACACCTTC
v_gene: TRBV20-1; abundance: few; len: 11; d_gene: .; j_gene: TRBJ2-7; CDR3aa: CSANEYYEQYF; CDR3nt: TGCAGTGCCAACGAATACTACGAGCAGTACTTC
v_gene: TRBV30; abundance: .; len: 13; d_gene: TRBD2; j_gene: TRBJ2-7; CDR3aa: CAWGTSASYEQYF; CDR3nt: TGTGCCTGGGGGACTAGCGCTTCCTACGAGCAGTACTTC
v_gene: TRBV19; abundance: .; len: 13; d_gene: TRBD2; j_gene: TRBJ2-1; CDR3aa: CASSMWAGGQQFF; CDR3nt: TGTGCCAGTAGTATGTGGGCGGGAGGCCAGCAGTTCTTC
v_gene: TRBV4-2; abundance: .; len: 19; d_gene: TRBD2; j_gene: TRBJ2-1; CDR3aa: CASSQDGTSGIGRGNEQFF; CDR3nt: TGTGCCAGCAGCCAAGATGGGACTAGCGGGATCGGAAGGGGCAATGAGCAGTTCTTC
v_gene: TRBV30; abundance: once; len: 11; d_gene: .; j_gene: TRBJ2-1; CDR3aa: CAWRAYNEQFF; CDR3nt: TGTGCCTGGAGAGCTTACAATGAGCAGTTCTTC
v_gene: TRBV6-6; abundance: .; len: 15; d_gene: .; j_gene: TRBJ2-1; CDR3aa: CASSTPSEKYNEQFF; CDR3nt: TGTGCCAGCAGTACCCCTAGCGAGAAGTACAATGAGCAGTTCTTC
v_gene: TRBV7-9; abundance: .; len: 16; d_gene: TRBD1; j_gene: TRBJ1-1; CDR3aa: CASSPQNTGGWTEAFF; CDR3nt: TGTGCCAGCAGCCCCCAAAACACAGGGGGATGGACTGAAGCTTTCTTT
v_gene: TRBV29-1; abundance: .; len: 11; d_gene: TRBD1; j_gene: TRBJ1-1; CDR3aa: CSVRQGAEAFF; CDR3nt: TGCAGCGTTCGACAGGGGGCTGAAGCTTTCTTT
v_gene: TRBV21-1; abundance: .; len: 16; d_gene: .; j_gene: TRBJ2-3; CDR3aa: CASSTSGTKLTDTQYF; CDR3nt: TGTGCCAGCAGCACCAGCGGGACTAAGCTCACAGATACGCAGTATTTT
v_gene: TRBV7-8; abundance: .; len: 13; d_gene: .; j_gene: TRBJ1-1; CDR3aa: CASSSHMNTEAFF; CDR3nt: TGTGCCAGCAGCTCCCACATGAACACTGAAGCTTTCTTT
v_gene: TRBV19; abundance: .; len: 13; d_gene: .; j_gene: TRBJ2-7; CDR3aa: CASSLSDSYEQYF; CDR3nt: TGTGCCAGTAGTCTGTCGGATTCCTACGAGCAGTACTTC
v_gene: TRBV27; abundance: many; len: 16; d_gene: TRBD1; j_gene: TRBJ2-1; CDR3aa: CASAPRGTGAYGEQFF; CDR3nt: TGTGCCAGCGCCCCTCGGGGGACAGGGGCCTACGGTGAGCAGTTCTTC
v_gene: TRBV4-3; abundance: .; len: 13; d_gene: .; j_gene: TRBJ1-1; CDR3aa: CASSQDGVREAFF; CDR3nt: TGCGCCAGCAGCCAAGATGGGGTGCGAGAAGCTTTCTTT
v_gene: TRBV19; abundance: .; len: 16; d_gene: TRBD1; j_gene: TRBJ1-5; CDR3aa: CASLRTGRSGNQPQHF; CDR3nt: TGTGCCAGTTTGCGGACAGGTCGATCGGGCAATCAGCCCCAGCATTTT
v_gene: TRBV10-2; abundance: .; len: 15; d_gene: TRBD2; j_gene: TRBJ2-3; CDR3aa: CASRPTSGNGDTQYF; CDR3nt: TGCGCCAGCAGACCGACTAGCGGGAATGGAGATACGCAGTATTTT
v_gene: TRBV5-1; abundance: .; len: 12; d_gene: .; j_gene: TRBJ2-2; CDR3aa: CASSKNTGELFF; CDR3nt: TGCGCCAGCAGCAAGAACACCGGGGAGCTGTTTTTT
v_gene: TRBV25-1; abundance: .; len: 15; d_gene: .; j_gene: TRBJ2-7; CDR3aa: CASSGRTEVKGEQYF; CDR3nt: TGTGCCAGCAGTGGAAGGACAGAAGTCAAAGGCGAGCAGTACTTC
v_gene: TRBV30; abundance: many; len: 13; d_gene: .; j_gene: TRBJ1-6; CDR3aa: CAWRSRDYSPLHF; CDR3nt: TGTGCCTGGAGGTCTCGGGACTACTCACCCCTCCACTTT
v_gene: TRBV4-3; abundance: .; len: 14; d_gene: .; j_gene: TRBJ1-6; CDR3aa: CASSQVWGGSPLHF; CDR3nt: TGCGCCAGCAGCCAAGTCTGGGGAGGCTCACCCCTCCACTTT
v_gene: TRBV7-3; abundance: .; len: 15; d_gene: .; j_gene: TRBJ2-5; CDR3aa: CASSPQGSSFQTQYF; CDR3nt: TGTGCCAGCAGCCCCCAGGGGTCTAGTTTCCAGACCCAGTACTTC
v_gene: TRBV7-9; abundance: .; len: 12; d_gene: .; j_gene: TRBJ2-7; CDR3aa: CASSPGGMEQYF; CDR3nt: TGTGCCAGCAGCCCCGGAGGGATGGAGCAGTACTTC
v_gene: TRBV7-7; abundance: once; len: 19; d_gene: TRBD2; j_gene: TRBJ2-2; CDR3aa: CASSLKGTSGRANTGELFF; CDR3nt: TGTGCTAGCAGCTTAAAGGGGACTAGCGGGAGGGCGAACACCGGGGAGCTGTTTTTT
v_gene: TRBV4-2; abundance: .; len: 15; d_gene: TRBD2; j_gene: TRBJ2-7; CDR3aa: CASSQELAGEREQYF; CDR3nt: TGTGCCAGCAGCCAAGAGCTAGCGGGAGAGCGCGAGCAGTACTTC
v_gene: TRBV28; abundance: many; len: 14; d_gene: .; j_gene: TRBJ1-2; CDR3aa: CASSSDGAGYGYTF; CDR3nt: TGTGCCAGCAGTTCGGATGGGGCAGGGTATGGCTACACCTTC
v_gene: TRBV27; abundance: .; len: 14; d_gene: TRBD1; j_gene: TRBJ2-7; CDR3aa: CASSPGQGLYEQYF; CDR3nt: TGTGCCAGCAGTCCTGGACAGGGGTTATACGAGCAGTACTTC
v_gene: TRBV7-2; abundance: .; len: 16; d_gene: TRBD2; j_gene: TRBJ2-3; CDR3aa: CASSPGTSEARNTQYF; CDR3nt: TGTGCCAGCAGCCCAGGGACTAGCGAGGCGAGGAATACGCAGTATTTT
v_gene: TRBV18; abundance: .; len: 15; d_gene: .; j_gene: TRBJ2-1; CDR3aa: CASSPQAISYNEQFF; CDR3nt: TGTGCCAGCTCACCACAGGCGATCTCCTACAATGAGCAGTTCTTC
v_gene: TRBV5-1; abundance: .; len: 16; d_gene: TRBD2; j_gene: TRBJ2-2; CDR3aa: CASSLGLAENTGELFF; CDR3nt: TGCGCCAGCAGCCTTGGACTAGCGGAGAACACCGGGGAGCTGTTTTTT
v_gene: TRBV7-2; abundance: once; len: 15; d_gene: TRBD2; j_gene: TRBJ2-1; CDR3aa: CASSPTSGRQNEQFF; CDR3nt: TGTGCCAGCAGCCCGACTAGCGGGAGGCAAAATGAGCAGTTCTTC
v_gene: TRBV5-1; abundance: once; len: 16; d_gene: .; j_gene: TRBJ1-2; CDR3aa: CASSLGPQDGNYGYTF; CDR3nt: TGCGCCAGCAGCTTAGGCCCGCAGGACGGGAACTATGGCTACACCTTC
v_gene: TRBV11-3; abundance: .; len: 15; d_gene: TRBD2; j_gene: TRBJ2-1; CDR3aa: CASSEEASGYNEQFF; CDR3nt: TGTGCCAGCAGCGAAGAGGCTAGCGGCTACAATGAGCAGTTCTTC
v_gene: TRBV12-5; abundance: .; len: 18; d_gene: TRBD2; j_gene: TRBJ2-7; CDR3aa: CASGLVQRWREGAYEQYF; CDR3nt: TGTGCTAGTGGTTTGGTCCAAAGATGGCGGGAGGGGGCCTACGAGCAGTACTTC
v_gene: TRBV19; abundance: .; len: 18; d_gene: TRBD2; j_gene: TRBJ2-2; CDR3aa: CASSISGLAGLYTGELFF; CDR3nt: TGTGCCAGTAGTATCTCGGGACTAGCGGGATTATACACCGGGGAGCTGTTTTTT
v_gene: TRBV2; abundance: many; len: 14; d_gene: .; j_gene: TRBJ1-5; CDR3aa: CASNRVGGNQPQHF; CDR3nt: TGTGCCAGCAATCGGGTTGGAGGCAATCAGCCCCAGCATTTT
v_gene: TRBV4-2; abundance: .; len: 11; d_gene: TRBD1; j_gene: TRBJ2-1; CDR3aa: CASGTGNEQFF; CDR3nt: TGTGCCAGCGGGACAGGGAACGAGCAGTTCTTC
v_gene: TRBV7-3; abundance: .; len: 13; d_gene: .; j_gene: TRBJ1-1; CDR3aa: CASSGSGGTEAFF; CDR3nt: TGTGCCAGCAGCGGTTCGGGGGGCACTGAAGCTTTCTTT
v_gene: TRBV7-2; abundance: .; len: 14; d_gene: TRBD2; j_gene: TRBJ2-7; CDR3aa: CASSLDRGGRLQYF; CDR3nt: TGTGCCAGCAGCTTAGATCGGGGCGGGAGGCTGCAGTACTTC
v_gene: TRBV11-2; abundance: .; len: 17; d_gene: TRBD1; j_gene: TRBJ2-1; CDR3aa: CASSLGPRDRGYNEQFF; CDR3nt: TGTGCCAGCAGCTTAGGCCCTCGGGACAGGGGATACAATGAGCAGTTCTTC
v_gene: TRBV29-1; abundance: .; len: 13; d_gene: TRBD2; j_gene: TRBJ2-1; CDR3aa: CSVEVVAGNEQFF; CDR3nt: TGCAGCGTTGAAGTGGTAGCGGGAAATGAGCAGTTCTTC